This record looks at one T cell receptor (beta chain) sequence and its context. These data originate in a study of identifying expanded T cells in peripheral blood. Using immunoSEQ multiplex PCR, the repertoire was profiled, and TCRdb retains in-frame clones only, with some absent. The sample contains about 100,000 clones, 85% to 90% of which appear only once. After removal of 10 bases from V and 0 bases from J, the junction contained 6 bases not matched to a gene. The CDR3 extends over 14 amino acids. Germline CDR1 is ENHRY and CDR2 is SYGVKD. The chain couples TRBV10-3 to TRBJ1-3; 7 nucleotides agree with TRBD1. This clonotype originated in a person aged 18-70 years in good health. The sequenced material came from blood. The CDR3 here is CATRTGNSGNTIYF. In DNA, the CDR3 is TGTGCCACCAGGACAGGCAACTCTGGAAACACCATATATTTT.